The 27 T cell receptor beta chains in this list originate from one sample, sequenced in a study of metastatic and nonmetastatic thyroid tumors. Each patient went into thyroid surgery without having received any treatment. TCRdb re-analyzed the PCR reads using MiXCR. The data show 23,000 or so clones, roughly a quarter seen once. The sample taken for sequencing was tumor tissue. The receptor set was obtained from a male donor with papillary thyroid cancer or a benign thyroid nodule (not recorded which). Some clones in this sample may be carry-over from other donors' samples.

J is TRBJ2-1 and V is TRBV6-6; TRBD2 matches 7 bases. CDR1 MNHNY and CDR2 SVGAGI come from the germline V gene (reference sequence). V trimming: 0 bases; J trimming: 6 bases; junction bases outside the gene matches: 8. The CDR3 is made up of 16 amino acids. The CDR3, as DNA: TGTGCCAGCAGTTACTCGGGGGGGGAGGGCCGCAATGAGCAGTTCTTC. Translated: CASSYSGGEGRNEQFF.

This clone is deemed medium-sized. The gene calls are TRBV20-1 and TRBJ2-7; a weak D match, TRBD2 (5 bases). The CDR3 has 13 residues. The V gene lost 0 bases and the J gene lost 2 bases, with 8 bases spanning the gap. Germline loops: CDR1 DFQATT, CDR2 SNEGSKA (reference sequence). As DNA, the CDR3 is TGCAGTGCTAGAGAGACGCGGGCCTACGAGCAGTACTTC. Amino acid sequence: CSARETRAYEQYF.

The gene calls are TRBV6-1 and TRBJ2-7; 7 bases match TRBD2. The germline CDR1 and CDR2 sequences are MNHNS and SASEGT. The CDR3 is 13 residues long. V shed 7 bases and J 6 bases; nucleotides not matched to a gene: 9. In DNA, the CDR3 is TGTGCCAGCAACCCTCCGGGAGGTGGCGAGCAGTACTTC. Its protein is CASNPPGGGEQYF.

The table lists this clone with many counts. The V call is TRBV20-1, the J call TRBJ2-7; TRBD1 aligns across 9 bases. Germline V gives CDR1 DFQATT, CDR2 SNEGSKA (reference sequence). The J segment lost 7 bases and the V segment lost 6 bases, leaving 13 bases of the junction unmatched. This CDR3 has 14 amino acids. This chain's CDR3 is CSAPEGTGHQEQYF. In DNA, the CDR3 is TGCAGTGCCCCGGAAGGGACAGGGCACCAGGAGCAGTACTTC.

This clone was counted many times. The chain recombines TRBV5-4 with TRBJ2-5, with 7 bases that match TRBD1. Germline CDR1 SGHNT, CDR2 YYREEE (reference sequence). This CDR3 comprises 13 residues. The ends lost 2 bases at V and 5 bases at J; junction bases unmatched: 3. CDR3 loop: CASSLGQEETQYF. In DNA form, the CDR3 reads TGTGCCAGCAGCTTAGGACAGGAGGAGACCCAGTACTTC.

About this clone itself: Its ends do not fully match the called genes, so a read error is possible. V is TRBV4-2 and J is TRBJ2-3, with 8 bases fitting TRBD2. Germline V gene sequence: CDR1 LGHNA, CDR2 YNFKEQ. CDR3 length: 18 amino acids. The CDR3 coding sequence is TGTGCCAGCAGCAAAGAGCTGGGGAGCGGGAGTAACACATATACGCAGTATTTT. Its protein is CASSKELGSGSNTYTQYF.

The chain couples TRBV20-1 to TRBJ1-1; no reliable D call. Trimming stripped 3 bases from V and 0 bases from J, with 14 bases between. The CDR3 sequence is 15 residues long. The germline gives CDR1 DFQATT, CDR2 SNEGSKA (reference sequence). The CDR3 nucleotides read TGCAGTGCTAGTACAGCGCACGAGATGAACACTGAAGCTTTCTTT. Translating gives CSASTAHEMNTEAFF.

A word on this clone: At one boundary the junction diverges from the germline segment, which might be a read error. The chain recombines TRBV12-3 or TRBV12-4 with TRBJ1-6; D is perhaps TRBD1 (6 bases). The CDR3 covers 15 residues. For the CDR3, the DNA is TGTGCCAGCAGTGTTGGACAGTGGCGGCCCTCACCCCCCCACTTT. This encodes CASSVGQWRPSPPHF.

The rearrangement joins TRBV20-1 to TRBJ1-6; 8 bases agree with TRBD1. V lost 3 bases to trimming and J lost 9 bases; unmatched junction nucleotides: 7. This CDR3 comprises 14 residues. Germline V CDR1 and CDR2: DFQATT, SNEGSKA (reference sequence). The CDR3 spells CSARVTGVGSPLHF. The CDR3, as DNA: TGCAGTGCTAGGGTGACAGGGGTCGGTTCACCCCTCCACTTT.

With regard to this clone: One junction end disagrees with the germline gene, perhaps due to a read error. The gene calls are TRBV10-2 and TRBJ2-7; 7 positions match TRBD1. The V gene's germline CDR1 is WSHSY and CDR2 SAAADI. This CDR3 has 11 residues. CDR3 residues: CARSGQAEQYF. CDR3 DNA sequence: TGCGCCCGCAGTGGACAGGCCGAGCAGTACTTC.

This clone was picked up many times. The chain recombines TRBV3-1 with TRBJ1-4; D is ambiguous. Trimming removed 1 base at V and 3 bases at J, with 3 bases between. Germline assignment: CDR1 LGHDT and CDR2 YNNKEL (reference sequence). The CDR3 has 13 residues. CDR3 protein: CASSQGPNEKLFF. The CDR3 DNA is TGTGCCAGCAGCCAAGGACCTAATGAAAAACTGTTTTTT.

This clone was recorded at least ten times. A much more abundant neighbour one base away suggests this may be a read error. The chain combines TRBV6-4 with TRBJ2-3; 12 positions agree with TRBD1. The CDR3 spans 15 residues. Germline-derived CDR1 and CDR2 are MRHNA and SNTAGT. The CDR3 here is CASSAGTGGTDTQCF. Written as DNA, the CDR3 is TGTGCCAGCAGTGCAGGGACAGGGGGCACAGATACGCAGTGTTTT.

In this sample, this clone turned up once. The chain recombines TRBV10-2 with TRBJ2-3; D is possibly TRBD2 (6 bases). The CDR3 contains 19 residues. CDR1 is WSHSY and CDR2 is SAAADI in the germline V gene. V was shortened by 6 bases and J by 0 bases, with 25 bases between the two germline ends. This CDR3 reads CASRAARGVSDSSTDTQYF. The CDR3 DNA sequence: TGCGCCAGCAGGGCGGCGCGGGGCGTGAGCGATTCTAGCACAGATACGCAGTATTTT.

This chain uses TRBV20-1 with TRBJ2-7; TRBD1 matches at 8 bases. V gave up 6 bases and J gave up 1 base; unmatched junction bases: 11. The CDR3 loop spans 15 amino acids. The germline V gene encodes CDR1 DFQATT and CDR2 SNEGSKA (reference sequence). The CDR3 region is CSADAQGAMSYEQYF. CDR3 coding DNA: TGCAGTGCGGACGCTCAGGGGGCCATGTCCTACGAGCAGTACTTC.

Many counts were recorded for this clone. V and J are TRBV7-3 and TRBJ2-2; D is uncertain. Germline V gives CDR1 SGHTA, CDR2 FQGTGA. V was pared by 5 bases and J by 7 bases, with 11 bases between. The CDR3 spans 13 residues. This CDR3 is CASSLGRVGELFF. The CDR3 DNA is TGTGCCAGCAGCCTCGGCCGGGTCGGGGAGCTGTTTTTT.

In its sample, this clone was seen a few times. The V call is TRBV6-2 or TRBV6-3, the J call TRBJ2-2; 13 nucleotides line up with TRBD2. The CDR3 covers 16 residues. V trimming: 8 bases; J trimming: 7 bases; junction bases outside the gene matches: 10. CDR1 MNHEY and CDR2 SVGEGT come from the germline V gene. The CDR3 nucleotides are TGTGCCAGCTCAACCGGACTAGCGGGAGATCACGGGGAGCTGTTTTTT. Translation gives CASSTGLAGDHGELFF.

This rearrangement joins TRBV13 to TRBJ2-7, with unresolved D. Trimming cost V 2 bases and J 1 base, with 6 bases left between them. Germline assignment: CDR1 PRHDT and CDR2 FYEKMQ (reference sequence). The CDR3 loop spans 13 amino acids. DNA of the CDR3: TGTGCCAGCAGCTTAAAAGCGTCCTACGAGCAGTACTTC. As protein: CASSLKASYEQYF.

This clone was found a few times. Other DNA sequences within the sample encode an identical CDR3. The V and J genes are TRBV7-3 and TRBJ2-1, with D possibly TRBD1 on 5 matching bases. V was shortened by 1 base and J by 1 base, with 8 bases between the two germline ends. The CDR3 has 15 amino acids. Looked up from germline, CDR1 is SGHTA and CDR2 is FQGTGA. The CDR3 spells CASSLRQGSYNEQFF. The CDR3 region has the DNA TGTGCCAGCAGCTTAAGGCAGGGATCCTACAATGAGCAGTTCTTC.

This clone was picked up a small number of times. Given a much more abundant clone one base away, this may be a read error. The V and J genes are TRBV19 and TRBJ2-5, with unresolved D. Germline values: CDR1 LNHDA, CDR2 SQIVND (reference sequence). The CDR3 runs to 11 residues. The CDR3 DNA reads TGTGCCAGTAGTTCGTCAGAGACCAAGTACTTC. Translation gives CASSSSETKYF.

This clone was observed at least ten times. The CDR3 is CASRGRGDQPQHF. The CDR3 bases are TGCGCCAGCAGAGGGAGGGGGGATCAGCCCCAGCATTTT. This chain uses TRBV10-2 with TRBJ1-5, with D possibly TRBD1 on 6 matching bases. CDR1 WSHSY and CDR2 SAAADI come from the germline V gene. V was clipped by 6 bases and J by 5 bases, with 11 bases between them. This CDR3 has 13 residues.

This clone has only a few counts. Just one base apart from a much larger clone, this may be a read error. This chain links TRBV11-2 with TRBJ2-7; D remains ambiguous. Germline V gene data show CDR1 as SGHAT and CDR2 as FQNNGV. CDR3 length: 14 amino acids. The CDR3 here is CAISLGPLSYEQYF. The CDR3 DNA follows: TGTGCCATCAGCTTGGGCCCGCTGTCCTACGAGCAGTACTTC.

This clone was detected a few times. Since a much larger clone is just one base distant, this may be a read error. Additional DNA sequences in this sample encode the identical CDR3. The V gene is TRBV6-1, the J gene TRBJ2-3; D remains ambiguous. The CDR3 totals 12 residues. CDR1 is MNHNS and CDR2 is SASEGT in the germline V gene. Trimming left V 2 bases short and J 6 bases short, with 6 bases between. CDR3 bases: TGTGCCAGCAGTGAAAGTCGTGATACGCAGTATTTT. Translation gives CASSESRDTQYF.

With regard to this clone: This may be a read error: a much more frequent sequence differs by one nucleotide. The same CDR3 is also encoded by other DNA sequences in this sample. The chain uses TRBV25-1 and TRBJ2-2; possible D gene TRBD1, 6 bases. This CDR3 comprises 13 residues. CDR1 and CDR2 (germline): MGHDK, SYGVNS. V lost 5 bases, J lost 8 bases, and 12 bases lay in between. The CDR3: CASSQGIAGELFF. In DNA, the CDR3 is TGTGCCAGCAGTCAGGGGATCGCAGGGGAGCTGTTTTTT.

This clone occurred many times. This sequence joins TRBV19 and TRBJ1-1, with a possible D match to TRBD1 (5 bases). Trimming pared 5 bases from V and 1 base from J, leaving 14 bases between. This CDR3 region has 15 residues. Germline V gene sequence: CDR1 LNHDA, CDR2 SQIVND (reference sequence). The CDR3 DNA reads as TGTGCCAGTAGTCTGAGCAGGGTTGGGAACACTGAAGCTTTCTTT. Translating it yields CASSLSRVGNTEAFF. Full variable domain (remainder filled in from reference TRBV19 and TRBJ1-1): DGGITQSPKYLFRKEGQNVTLSCEQNLNHDAMYWYRQDPGQGLRLIYYSQIVNDFQKGDIAEGYSVSREKKESFPLTVTSAQKNPTAFYLCASSLSRVGNTEAFFGQGTRLTVV.

This clone was found a few times. A much larger clone differs by one base, so this may be a read error. The V gene is TRBV19, the J gene TRBJ2-1, with TRBD2 matching over 8 bases. The CDR3 length is 13 residues. CDR1 is LNHDA and CDR2 is SQIVND in the germline V gene (reference sequence). CDR3 sequence reads: CASSREGQNERFF. The CDR3 nucleotides read TGTGCCAGTAGCCGGGAGGGCCAGAATGAGCGGTTCTTC.

This sequence joins TRBV6-2 or TRBV6-3 and TRBJ2-3; 11 bases are shared with TRBD2. The CDR3 extends over 19 amino acids. Germline CDR1 is MNHEY and CDR2 is SVGEGT. The V segment lost 5 bases and the J segment 1 base; nucleotides outside the gene matches: 14. As DNA, the CDR3 is TGTGCCAGCAGTCCACAAATCATGGAACTAGCGGGAGGCACAGATACGCAGTATTTT. It encodes CASSPQIMELAGGTDTQYF.

This clone was recorded at least ten times. The chain has TRBV11-1 and TRBJ2-7; D uncertain. The CDR3 consists of 16 residues. Germline lookup yields CDR1 SGHAT and CDR2 FQDESV (reference sequence). Deletions cut 6 bases from V and 4 bases from J, with 22 bases between. CDR3 DNA: TGTGCCAGCAGTTCCTTTGCCGGTGGAACGCGGTACGAGCAGTACTTC. Translating gives CASSSFAGGTRYEQYF.